This note documents a single T cell receptor beta chain sequence. Germline CDR1 SGHVS, CDR2 FNYEAQ. Trimming took off 0 bases at V and 1 base at J, with 18 bases between the two ends. The CDR3 runs to 18 residues. The entry originates in a study of blood T cell repertoires in COVID-19. Produced via immunoSEQ multiplex PCR; TCRdb's table is partial and in-frame only. The table includes about 150,000 clones, about 91% detected once. The TCR sequence derives from a woman aged 45-60 years with acute or convalescent COVID-19. V usage is TRBV7-6 and J usage is TRBJ2-5; a possible D gene is TRBD2 (6 bases). Sequenced: peripheral blood. CDR3 nucleotide sequence: TGTGCCAGCAGCTTAGCGCTTGGATGGGGAGGTCTCCAAGAGACCCAGTACTTC. Residues: CASSLALGWGGLQETQYF.